Listed below are T cell receptor beta chains from one sample, sequenced in a study of human T cells and chemical hapten exposure. One entry per CDR3 protein results from TCRdb running MiXCR on the RACE reads. Of over 300,000 distinct CDR3 sequences listed, 5.1% are singletons. The sequenced sample was whole blood, obtained in connection with sensitization to the hapten diphenylcyclopropenone (DPC). The receptors stem from a woman aged 45-60 years with alopecia areata. Some clones in this sample may be carry-over from other donors' samples. The CDR3 runs from the conserved cysteine through the conserved F or W. D genes are given only for firm matches. Rows may omit the clone size; those that give it use once, few, many or a size class.

-,TRBJ1-1,14,-,TRBV6-6,TGTGCCAGCAGTTACGGGACACGAGGGACTGAAGCTTTCTTT,CASSYGTRGTEAFF
-,TRBJ2-3,14,many,TRBV6-5,TGTGCCAGCAGTTACAGGGGTGGGGGAGATACGCAGTATTTT,CASSYRGGGDTQYF
-,TRBJ2-7,12,many,TRBV28,TGTGCCAGCAGACCTCTAGGTAGCGAGCAGTACTTC,CASRPLGSEQYF
TRBD1,TRBJ1-4,16,few,TRBV7-2,TGTGCCAGCAGCCAGCGGACAGGACTCATTAATGAAAAACTGTTTTTT,CASSQRTGLINEKLFF
TRBD1,TRBJ2-6,17,few,TRBV4-1,TGCGCCAGCAGCCCAGTACAGGGGGCCTCTGGGGCCAACGTCCTGACTTTC,CASSPVQGASGANVLTF
-,TRBJ2-2,14,many,TRBV11-2,TGTGCCAGCAGCTTAGACTACAACACCGGGGAGCTGTTTTTT,CASSLDYNTGELFF
-,TRBJ2-3,18,few,TRBV5-5,TGTGCCAGCAGCTTAGAAGCGAGGACTAACATGAGGGCAGATACGCAGTATTTT,CASSLEARTNMRADTQYF
TRBD2,TRBJ2-4,15,few,TRBV7-2,TGTGCCAGCAGCTTCGTTCCAGCGGGAGATACCATTCAGTACTTC,CASSFVPAGDTIQYF
-,TRBJ1-1,13,few,TRBV12-3/TRBV12-4,TGTGCCAGCAGTTTCCCGGACAGACGTGAAGCTTTCTTT,CASSFPDRREAFF
TRBD2,TRBJ2-5,15,many,TRBV27,TGTGCCAGCAGTTTAGGTAATGGACTAGCGGAGACCCAGTACTTC,CASSLGNGLAETQYF
-,TRBJ2-1,12,many,TRBV29-1,TGCAGCGTTGAAGAGATCGTAGATGAGCAGTTCTTC,CSVEEIVDEQFF
-,TRBJ2-4,15,many,TRBV12-3/TRBV12-4,TGTGCCAGCAGTCCCCGGGCTAGCGAACAAAACATTCAGTACTTC,CASSPRASEQNIQYF
-,TRBJ2-5,13,-,TRBV28,TGTGCCAGCAGTGGACACCTCCAAGAGACCCAGTACTTC,CASSGHLQETQYF
TRBD2,TRBJ2-1,16,-,TRBV4-1,TGCGCCAGCGCGACTAGCGGGGCTAGCTCCTACAATGAGCAGTTCTTC,CASATSGASSYNEQFF
TRBD2,TRBJ2-2,17,few,TRBV27,TGTGCCAGCAGTTTTTCAGCAGGACTAGCGGCTACCGGGGAGCTGTTTTTT,CASSFSAGLAATGELFF
TRBD1,TRBJ2-7,15,many,TRBV12-3/TRBV12-4,TGTGCCAGCAGTCCGCGGACAGGGCCGGCTAGCGAGCAGTACTTC,CASSPRTGPASEQYF
TRBD1,TRBJ1-4,15,many,TRBV28,TGTGCCAGCAGTTTGGGGACAGGTGTTGGGGAAAAACTGTTTTTT,CASSLGTGVGEKLFF
-,TRBJ1-5,14,many,TRBV11-2,TGTGCCAGCAGCCCCGGACAGTTCAATCAGCCCCAGCATTTT,CASSPGQFNQPQHF
-,TRBJ1-4,14,many,TRBV5-6,TGTGCCAGCAGCTTGGTGGACCGTAATGAAAAACTGTTTTTT,CASSLVDRNEKLFF
-,TRBJ1-3,12,many,TRBV29-1,TGCAGCGTTGCGGGGGTCGGAAACACCATATATTTT,CSVAGVGNTIYF
TRBD1,TRBJ2-7,13,-,TRBV20-1,TGCAGTGCCCCGGACAGGGGACGTTACGAGCAGTACTTC,CSAPDRGRYEQYF
TRBD1,TRBJ1-1,11,few,TRBV29-1,TGCAGCGTTGCCACAGGGGGTGAAGCTTTCTTT,CSVATGGEAFF
-,TRBJ2-7,14,few,TRBV13,TGTGCCAGCAGCTTAGGCCGAGAAGGGTACGAGCAGTACTTC,CASSLGREGYEQYF
-,TRBJ1-6,15,-,TRBV28,TGTGCCAGCAGTTTCCAGGGCTCCTATAATTCACCCCTCCACTTT,CASSFQGSYNSPLHF
TRBD2,TRBJ2-7,12,many,TRBV20-1,TGCAGTGGCCTACTAGCGGGGGTCGAGCAGTACTTC,CSGLLAGVEQYF
TRBD2,TRBJ2-1,15,many,TRBV18,TGTGCCAGCTCACCACCGGTTAGCGGGAGTAATGAGCAGTTCTTC,CASSPPVSGSNEQFF